These 9 T cell receptor beta chains came from one sample sequenced in a study of cytomegalovirus exposure and HLA in healthy donors. The PCR contained 60 Vbeta and 13 Jbeta primers. The data were produced by immunoSEQ multiplex PCR, yet TCRdb's version contains in-frame clones alone and is incomplete. The table includes about 62,000 clones, 80% to 90% detected once. The source material was PBMCs. The receptors stem from a woman aged 25 to 39 in good health and CMV-seronegative.

V usage is TRBV10-2 and J usage is TRBJ2-5; 11 nucleotides line up with TRBD1. The V and J ends lost 7 bases and 6 bases, in that order; junction bases with no gene match: 7. The CDR3 spans 14 residues. Germline assignment: CDR1 WSHSY and CDR2 SAAADI. The CDR3 DNA is TGCGCCAGCACGGGACAGGGGGGAAGAAAGACCCAGTACTTC. Its protein is CASTGQGGRKTQYF.

There are a few counts of this clone. The J gene is TRBJ1-2, the V gene TRBV27; TRBD1 is a possible D gene (6 bases). Germline V gives CDR1 MNHEY, CDR2 SMNVEV (reference sequence). The CDR3 totals 15 residues. The V and J ends lost 4 bases and 8 bases respectively, with 20 bases between them. CDR3 sequence (DNA): TGTGCCAGCAGTTCCCTCCCACAGGGCTCTTCCGGCTACACCTTC. Its protein is CASSSLPQGSSGYTF.

This clone was recorded only once. The chain couples TRBV5-1 to TRBJ2-5; 8 nucleotides align to TRBD1. The J call is uncertain, as TRBJ2-7 better fits the DNA end. The CDR3 is 15 amino acids. Germline-derived CDR1 and CDR2 are SGHRS and YFSETQ. The CDR3 region is CASSASGQAPYEQYF. The DNA of the CDR3 is TGCGCCAGCAGCGCCTCGGGACAGGCCCCCTACGAGCAGTACTTC.

Only a few counts were recorded for this clone. The chain employs TRBV4-3 and TRBJ1-1; no clear D. CDR1 and CDR2 from the germline V gene are LGHNA and YSLEER. This CDR3 is 14 amino acids long. V shed 1 base and J shed 3 bases, with 9 bases lying between them. CDR3 DNA: TGCGCCAGCAGCCAAGGCTGGGAGGACACTGAAGCTTTCTTT. Protein sequence: CASSQGWEDTEAFF.

The chain recombines TRBV5-1 with TRBJ1-2; D perhaps matches TRBD1 (5 bases). V gave up 4 bases and J gave up 6 bases, with 16 bases separating them. The CDR3 loop spans 14 amino acids. Germline CDR1 is SGHRS and CDR2 is YFSETQ. The CDR3 loop reads CASSPGSGKNGYTF. CDR3 sequence (DNA): TGCGCCAGCAGCCCCGGGTCAGGGAAAAATGGCTACACCTTC.

The rearrangement links TRBV11-3 to TRBJ2-1; 7 nucleotides agree with TRBD2. Germline V CDR1 and CDR2: SGHNT, YENEEA. After removal of 5 bases from V and 3 bases from J, the junction contained 13 bases not matched to a gene. The length of the CDR3 is 17 residues. The CDR3 loop reads CASSARGAGRNYNEQFF. The CDR3 nucleotides are TGTGCCAGCAGCGCCCGTGGAGCGGGGAGGAACTACAATGAGCAGTTCTTC.

The chain has TRBV29-1 and TRBJ2-7; D is unclear. CDR1 and CDR2 (germline): SQVTM, ANQGSEA. This CDR3 comprises 12 residues. Trimming took off 2 bases at V and 1 base at J, with 6 bases between the two ends. CDR3 DNA: TGCAGCGTTGAACAGCGTTCCTACGAGCAGTACTTC. The encoded protein is CSVEQRSYEQYF.

The DNA for the CDR3 is TGTGCCAGCAGTGTTGGAAGGCGAGGCACTGAAGCTTTCTTT. Amino acids: CASSVGRRGTEAFF. The chain combines TRBV2 with TRBJ1-1, with D uncertain. The CDR3 spans 14 residues. Trimming cost V 4 bases and J 4 bases, with 13 bases left between them. Germline values: CDR1 SNHLY, CDR2 FYNNEI.

The gene calls are TRBV5-1 and TRBJ2-7, with 9 bases fitting TRBD1. V dropped 4 bases and J dropped 4; count of bases not matched to a gene: 9. Germline CDR1 reads SGHRS; CDR2 reads YFSETQ. CDR3 length: 15 residues. The CDR3 coding sequence is TGCGCCAGCAGCCGACGACAGGGGGTAACGTACGAGCAGTACTTC. Translated, it gives CASSRRQGVTYEQYF.